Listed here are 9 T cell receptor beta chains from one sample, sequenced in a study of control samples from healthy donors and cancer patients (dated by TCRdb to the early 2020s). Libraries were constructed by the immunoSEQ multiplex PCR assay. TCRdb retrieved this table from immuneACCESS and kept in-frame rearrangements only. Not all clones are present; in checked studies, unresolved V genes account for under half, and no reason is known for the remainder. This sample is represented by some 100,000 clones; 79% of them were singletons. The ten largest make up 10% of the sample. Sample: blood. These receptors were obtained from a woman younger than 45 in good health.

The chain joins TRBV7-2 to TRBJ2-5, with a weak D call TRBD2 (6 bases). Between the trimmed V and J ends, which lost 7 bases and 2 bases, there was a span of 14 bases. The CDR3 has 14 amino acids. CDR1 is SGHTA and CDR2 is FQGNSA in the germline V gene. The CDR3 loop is CASTLGGAQETQYF. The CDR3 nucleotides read TGTGCCAGCACCCTTGGAGGGGCTCAAGAGACCCAGTACTTC.

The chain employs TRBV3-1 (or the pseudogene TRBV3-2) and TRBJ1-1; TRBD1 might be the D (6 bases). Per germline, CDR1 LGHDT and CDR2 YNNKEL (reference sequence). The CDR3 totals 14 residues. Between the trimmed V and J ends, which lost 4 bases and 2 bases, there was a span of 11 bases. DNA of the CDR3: TGTGCCAGCAGCCTTCCGGGGGCCAACACTGAAGCTTTCTTT. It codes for CASSLPGANTEAFF.

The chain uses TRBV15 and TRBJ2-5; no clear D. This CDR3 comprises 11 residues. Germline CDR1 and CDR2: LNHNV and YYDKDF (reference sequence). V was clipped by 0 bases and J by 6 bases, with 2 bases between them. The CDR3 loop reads CATSRDKTQYF. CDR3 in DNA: TGTGCCACCAGCAGAGATAAGACCCAGTACTTC. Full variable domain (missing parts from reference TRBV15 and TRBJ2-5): DAMVIQNPRYQVTQFGKPVTLSCSQTLNHNVMYWYQQKSSQAPKLLFHYYDKDFNNEADTPDNFQSRRPNTSFCFLDIRSPGLGDTAMYLCATSRDKTQYFGPGTRLLVL.

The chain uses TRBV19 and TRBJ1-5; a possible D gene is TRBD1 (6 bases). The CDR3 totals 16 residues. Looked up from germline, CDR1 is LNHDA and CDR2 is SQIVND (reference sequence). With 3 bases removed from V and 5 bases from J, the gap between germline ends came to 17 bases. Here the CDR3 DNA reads TGTGCCAGTAGTATTGGGGGTAGGAGGGGGGATCAGCCCCAGCATTTT. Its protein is CASSIGGRRGDQPQHF.

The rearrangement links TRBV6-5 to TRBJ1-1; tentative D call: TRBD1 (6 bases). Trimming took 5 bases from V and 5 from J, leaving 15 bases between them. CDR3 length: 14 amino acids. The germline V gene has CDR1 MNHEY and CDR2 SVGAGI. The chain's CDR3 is CASSISTGKTEAFF. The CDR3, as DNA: TGTGCCAGCAGTATATCCACAGGGAAAACTGAAGCTTTCTTT.

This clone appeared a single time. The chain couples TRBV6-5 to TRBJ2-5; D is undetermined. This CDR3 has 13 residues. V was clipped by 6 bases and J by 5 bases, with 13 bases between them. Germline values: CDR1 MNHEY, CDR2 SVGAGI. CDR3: CASRSRPSETQYF. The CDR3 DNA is TGTGCCAGCAGGTCCCGCCCATCGGAGACCCAGTACTTC.

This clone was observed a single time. Written as DNA, the CDR3 is TGTGCCAGCAGCTCAACTAGCGGGGGTGATACGCAGTATTTT. Translation: CASSSTSGGDTQYF. V usage is TRBV5-4 and J usage is TRBJ2-3; 11 bases fit TRBD2. The CDR3 runs 14 residues. The germline CDR1 and CDR2 sequences are SGHNT and YYREEE (reference sequence). V gave up 3 bases and J gave up 6 bases; unmatched junction bases: 3.

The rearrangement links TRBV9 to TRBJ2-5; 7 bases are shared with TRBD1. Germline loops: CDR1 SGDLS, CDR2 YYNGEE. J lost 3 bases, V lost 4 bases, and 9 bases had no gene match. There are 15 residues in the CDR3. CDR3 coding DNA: TGTGCCAGCAGCAGAAGACAGGGAACCGAAGAGACCCAGTACTTC. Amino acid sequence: CASSRRQGTEETQYF.

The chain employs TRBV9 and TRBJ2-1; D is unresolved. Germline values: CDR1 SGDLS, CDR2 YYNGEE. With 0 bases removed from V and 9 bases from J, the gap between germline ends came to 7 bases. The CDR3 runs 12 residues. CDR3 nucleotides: TGTGCCAGCAGCGTAGACTGGGGTGAGCAGTTCTTC. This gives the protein CASSVDWGEQFF. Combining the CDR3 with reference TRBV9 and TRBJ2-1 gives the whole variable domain DSGVTQTPKHLITATGQRVTLRCSPRSGDLSVYWYQQSLDQGLQFLIQYYNGEERAKGNILERFSAQQFPDLHSELNLSSLELGDSALYFCASSVDWGEQFFGPGTRLTVL.